This T cell receptor beta chain was recovered during a study of T-cell reconstitution after alpha-beta-depleted transplantation in children. Researchers prepared the TCRbeta library using unique molecular identifiers, the study reports. Each CDR3 protein is one row after TCRdb ran MiXCR on the PCR reads. The sample consists of 200,000 to 250,000 distinct CDR3 sequences, roughly 8.2% of them appearing once. V shed 1 base and J 5 bases; nucleotides not matched to a gene: 4. This CDR3 region has 14 residues. The germline V gene has CDR1 SGHVS and CDR2 FNYEAQ. This clonotype was seen ten or more times. V is TRBV7-6 and J is TRBJ2-5; 7 nucleotides match TRBD1. The sequence was obtained from a male patient aged 10-17 years who had a stem cell transplant for acute lymphoblastic leukemia, so the T cells may come from the graft donor. Sequences were derived from PBMCs, mostly from graft donor cells, sampled 180 days after TCRalphabeta/CD19-depleted stem cell transplant. This CDR3 is CASSLVGRGETQYF. The DNA for the CDR3 is TGTGCCAGCAGCTTAGTGGGCAGGGGGGAGACCCAGTACTTC.